The 24 T cell receptor beta chains presented below share a single source sample, sequenced in a study of cytomegalovirus exposure and HLA in healthy donors. Profiled with immunoSEQ multiplex PCR; TCRdb holds only in-frame clones, not every one. This table holds around 350,000 clones, more than 80% found once. Sample: PBMCs. These TCRs come from a woman aged 18-29 years in good health and CMV-seronegative.

This sequence joins TRBV7-9 and TRBJ2-5, with 10 bases that match TRBD2. The CDR3 spans 17 residues. Unmatched junction bases numbered 11, after V lost 2 bases and J lost 5 bases. Germline CDR1 and CDR2: SEHNR and FQNEAQ (reference sequence). The CDR3 region is CASSLLTSGIGSETQYF. The CDR3 DNA sequence: TGTGCCAGCAGCTTATTAACTAGCGGGATAGGGTCTGAGACCCAGTACTTC.

V and J are TRBV5-4 and TRBJ1-1; D is possibly TRBD1 (5 bases). CDR1 is SGHNT and CDR2 is YYREEE in the germline V gene (reference sequence). There are 17 residues in the CDR3. Trimming removed 6 bases from V and 1 base from J, with 22 bases in between. CDR3 sequence reads: CASTPLPGDGENTEAFF. The CDR3 region has the DNA TGTGCCAGCACACCCCTCCCGGGGGACGGAGAGAACACTGAAGCTTTCTTT.

In its sample, this clone was seen once. The chain combines TRBV19 with TRBJ2-7; 8 nucleotides agree with TRBD1. J gave up 2 bases and V 3 bases, and 6 bases lay outside the gene matches. The CDR3 spans 15 residues. The germline V gene has CDR1 LNHDA and CDR2 SQIVND (reference sequence). The CDR3 sequence is CASSIPGQAAYEQYF. The CDR3 DNA sequence: TGTGCCAGTAGTATTCCGGGACAGGCGGCCTACGAGCAGTACTTC.

The chain uses TRBV28 and TRBJ2-1; D unclear. Germline lookup yields CDR1 MDHEN and CDR2 SYDVKM. V lost 6 bases and J lost 5, with 8 bases in between. There are 12 residues in the CDR3. CDR3 in amino acids: CASSLLHNEQFF. The CDR3 DNA sequence: TGTGCCAGCAGCCTCCTCCACAATGAGCAGTTCTTC.

This clone was seen a handful of times. This chain joins TRBV6-5 and TRBJ1-5; D gene ambiguous. Germline-derived CDR1 and CDR2 are MNHEY and SVGAGI. This CDR3 is built from 12 residues. V lost 5 bases to trimming and J lost 4 bases, with 6 bases between them. CDR3 amino acids: CASSRPNQPQHF. CDR3 DNA sequence: TGTGCCAGCAGTCGTCCGAATCAGCCCCAGCATTTT.

This chain connects TRBV7-9 to TRBJ2-7; tentatively, D is TRBD2 (5 bases). CDR1 and CDR2 (germline): SEHNR, FQNEAQ (reference sequence). The CDR3 has 13 amino acids. V was shortened by 5 bases and J by 2 bases, with 10 bases between the two germline ends. This chain's CDR3 is CASSRDGAYEQYF. In DNA form, the CDR3 reads TGTGCCAGCAGCAGAGACGGGGCCTACGAGCAGTACTTC.

The chain joins TRBV28 to TRBJ1-2; a possible D gene is TRBD1 (6 bases). Germline V CDR1 and CDR2: MDHEN, SYDVKM. V was cut by 6 bases and J by 8 bases, with 19 bases left in between. The CDR3 runs 14 residues. Here the CDR3 DNA reads TGTGCCAGCAGCTCGCGGGGGCAGGGTAGCGGCTACACCTTC. Its protein product is CASSSRGQGSGYTF.

J is TRBJ1-1 and V is TRBV2; D is perhaps TRBD1 (6 bases). The CDR3 has 14 amino acids. Germline CDR1 and CDR2: SNHLY and FYNNEI. Trimming took 5 bases from V and 1 from J, leaving 11 bases between them. The DNA of the CDR3 is TGTGCCAGCAGTCAGGGGTCCAGGAACACTGAAGCTTTCTTT. Its translation: CASSQGSRNTEAFF.

Concerning this clone: Other DNA sequences in this specimen translate into the identical CDR3. The CDR3 spells CASSLPGYEQYF. For the CDR3, the DNA is TGTGCCAGCAGTTTACCGGGTTACGAGCAGTACTTC. The V call is TRBV28, the J call TRBJ2-7; D call uncertain. Per the germline V gene, CDR1 is MDHEN and CDR2 is SYDVKM. V lost 2 bases and J lost 4, with 6 bases in between. The CDR3 extends over 12 amino acids.

J is TRBJ2-2 and V is TRBV7-9; D is perhaps TRBD2 (6 bases). Trimming took off 6 bases at V and 6 bases at J, with 11 bases between the two ends. Germline-derived CDR1 and CDR2 are SEHNR and FQNEAQ (reference sequence). The CDR3 is 13 residues long. The CDR3 loop reads CASSLASAGELFF. DNA for the CDR3: TGTGCCAGCAGTCTAGCGTCGGCCGGGGAGCTGTTTTTT.

This chain links TRBV6-1 with TRBJ2-3; D not certain. Deletions cut 1 base from V and 2 bases from J, with 10 bases between. Per the germline V gene, CDR1 is MNHNS and CDR2 is SASEGT. The CDR3 covers 15 residues. The CDR3 bases are TGTGCCAGCAGTGAAGTTTCCGGTTACACAGATACGCAGTATTTT. It translates to CASSEVSGYTDTQYF.

The chain employs TRBV9 and TRBJ1-5, with D tentatively TRBD1 (5 bases). The CDR3 is made up of 15 amino acids. The germline gives CDR1 SGDLS, CDR2 YYNGEE. V lost 3 bases and J lost 0, with 10 bases in between. CDR3 sequence (DNA): TGTGCCAGCAGCGCCGACAGTTATAGCAATCAGCCCCAGCATTTT. This gives the protein CASSADSYSNQPQHF.

This chain uses TRBV28 with TRBJ1-3; D is undetermined. The CDR3 contains 16 residues. CDR1 and CDR2 from the germline V gene are MDHEN and SYDVKM. V was clipped by 2 bases and J by 4 bases, with 15 bases between them. The CDR3 here is CASSLSRESSGNTIYF. DNA for the CDR3: TGTGCCAGCAGTTTAAGTCGGGAGTCGTCGGGAAACACCATATATTTT.

The table lists this clone with a few counts. The J gene is TRBJ1-1, the V gene TRBV19; D is ambiguous. Trimming cost V 3 bases and J 0 bases, with 11 bases left between them. Germline V lookup: CDR1 LNHDA, CDR2 SQIVND (reference sequence). CDR3 length equals 15 residues. In DNA form, the CDR3 reads TGTGCCAGTAGTATTCTGCCGAGTCTGAACACTGAAGCTTTCTTT. Protein: CASSILPSLNTEAFF. The full variable domain, its missing parts supplied by reference TRBV19 and TRBJ1-1, is DGGITQSPKYLFRKEGQNVTLSCEQNLNHDAMYWYRQDPGQGLRLIYYSQIVNDFQKGDIAEGYSVSREKKESFPLTVTSAQKNPTAFYLCASSILPSLNTEAFFGQGTRLTVV.

J is TRBJ2-3 and V is TRBV27, with TRBD2 identical over 7 bases. Per germline, CDR1 MNHEY and CDR2 SMNVEV (reference sequence). The CDR3 sequence is 14 residues long. Losses at the gene ends were 1 base for V and 5 bases for J; bases not matched to a gene: 3. The CDR3 here is CASSLWPGGDTQYF. The CDR3 DNA reads TGTGCCAGCAGTTTATGGCCGGGAGGAGATACGCAGTATTTT.

This chain connects TRBV27 to TRBJ1-5; D is ambiguous. There are 13 residues in the CDR3. V lost 1 base and J 7 bases, leaving 8 bases between the germline ends. CDR1 is MNHEY, CDR2 SMNVEV, per germline (reference sequence). The DNA of the CDR3 is TGTGCCAGCAGTTTATTGAGGTTCCAGCCCCAGCATTTT. Its translation is CASSLLRFQPQHF.

This clone was observed a single time. V usage is TRBV5-1 and J usage is TRBJ2-1; D remains ambiguous. Deletions cut 1 base from V and 7 bases from J, with 6 bases between. The CDR3 is 12 residues long. Germline V gene data show CDR1 as SGHRS and CDR2 as YFSETQ. CDR3 nucleotides: TGCGCCAGCAGCTTGCGGTCGAATGAGCAGTTCTTC. It encodes CASSLRSNEQFF.

This chain connects TRBV4-1 to TRBJ1-1; D is undetermined. V was shortened by 4 bases and J by 0 bases, with 18 bases between the two germline ends. The CDR3 is 17 residues long. Per the germline V gene, CDR1 is MGHRA and CDR2 is YSYEKL. CDR3 in amino acids: CASSPPRAAYMNTEAFF. CDR3 bases: TGCGCCAGCAGCCCACCCCGAGCGGCATATATGAACACTGAAGCTTTCTTT.

There are a few counts of this clone. The V call is TRBV30, the J call TRBJ2-2; the D gene is possibly TRBD2 (6 bases). Germline loops: CDR1 GTSNPN, CDR2 SVGIG (reference sequence). Trimming took off 3 bases at V and 6 bases at J, with 14 bases between the two ends. This CDR3 is 14 amino acids long. CDR3 bases: TGTGCCTGGAGCCACACTTTAGCGGCCGGGGAGCTGTTTTTT. This encodes CAWSHTLAAGELFF.

The chain has TRBV7-9 and TRBJ2-1, with D perhaps TRBD2 (5 bases). The CDR3 length is 11 residues. Trimming shortened V by 5 bases and J by 12 bases, and 11 bases separated the two germline ends. Per germline, CDR1 SEHNR and CDR2 FQNEAQ (reference sequence). The CDR3 nucleotides are TGTGCCAGCAGCCCAAGCGGTGGGCAGTTCTTC. It translates to CASSPSGGQFF.

This chain joins TRBV5-4 and TRBJ2-7; the match to TRBD1 covers 9 bases. The germline V gene encodes CDR1 SGHNT and CDR2 YYREEE (reference sequence). The CDR3 is 15 amino acids. Trimming took 0 bases from V and 2 from J; bases not matched to a gene: 3. Here the CDR3 reads CASSLVGTGTYEQYF. In DNA form, the CDR3 reads TGTGCCAGCAGCTTGGTGGGGACAGGGACCTACGAGCAGTACTTC. Full variable domain (outside the CDR3, taken from reference TRBV5-4 and TRBJ2-7): ETGVTQSPTHLIKTRGQQVTLRCSSQSGHNTVSWYQQALGQGPQFIFQYYREEENGRGNFPPRFSGLQFPNYSSELNVNALELDDSALYLCASSLVGTGTYEQYFGPGTRLTVT.

The chain couples TRBV13 to TRBJ1-1, with 8 nucleotides matching TRBD1. Germline assignment: CDR1 PRHDT and CDR2 FYEKMQ (reference sequence). This CDR3 is 16 amino acids long. Trimming cost V 3 bases and J 5 bases; bases outside gene matches: 11. This chain's CDR3 is CASSLRTGLARTEAFF. CDR3 coding DNA: TGTGCCAGCAGCTTGAGGACAGGGCTAGCCAGAACTGAAGCTTTCTTT.

The chain couples TRBV27 to TRBJ2-1; 11 positions match TRBD2. The CDR3 totals 16 residues. V trimming: 0 bases; J trimming: 5 bases; junction bases outside the gene matches: 3. Germline V CDR1 and CDR2: MNHEY, SMNVEV (reference sequence). DNA for the CDR3: TGTGCCAGCAGTTTATCCGGGACTAGCGGCAACAATGAGCAGTTCTTC. Translation: CASSLSGTSGNNEQFF.

The gene calls are TRBV5-1 and TRBJ2-1; 9 nucleotides align to TRBD1. CDR3 length equals 15 residues. V shed 4 bases and J 8 bases; nucleotides not matched to a gene: 10. The germline V gene encodes CDR1 SGHRS and CDR2 YFSETQ. The chain's CDR3 is CASSVYRGLIDEQFF. The CDR3 DNA sequence: TGCGCCAGCAGCGTCTACAGGGGGCTGATCGATGAGCAGTTCTTC.